This TCR beta chain was recorded in a study of brain T cells in children with intractable seizures. Regarding the study as a whole: Viral specificity was inferred only from CDR3 similarity; HCMV serostatus was unknown.

Repertoires were generated with immunoSEQ multiplex PCR, while TCRdb's copy carries only in-frame clones and drops some. This sample has under 45,000 clones; more than 80% occur once, and the top ten carry roughly 6.5%. Notes on this clone: Its specificity is unknown.

Patients received at least one anti-epileptic drug before surgery. The ends were cut back, 6 bases at V and 1 base at J, with 7 bases in the middle. The germline V gene has CDR1 SGHRS and CDR2 YFSETQ. CDR3 length: 13 residues. The clonotype comes from a girl between 2 and 10 years old with tuberous sclerosis and intractable seizures. Sequencing used peripheral blood, obtained at surgery. The chain links TRBV5-1 to TRBJ2-2; D is unclear. This CDR3 is CASTQVNTGELFF. In DNA form, the CDR3 reads TGCGCCAGCACTCAGGTGAACACCGGGGAGCTGTTTTTT.